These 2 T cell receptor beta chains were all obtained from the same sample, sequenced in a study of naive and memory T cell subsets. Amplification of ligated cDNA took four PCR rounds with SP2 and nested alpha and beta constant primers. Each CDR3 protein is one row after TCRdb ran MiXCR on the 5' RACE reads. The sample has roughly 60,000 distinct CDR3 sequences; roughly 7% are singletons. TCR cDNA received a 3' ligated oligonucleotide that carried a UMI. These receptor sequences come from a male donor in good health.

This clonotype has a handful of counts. The CDR3 reads CASRRQETQYF. The CDR3, as DNA: TGTGCCAGCAGAAGACAAGAGACCCAGTACTTC. The chain employs TRBV7-8 and TRBJ2-5; no definite D call. This CDR3 spans 11 amino acids. CDR1 is SGHVS and CDR2 is FQNEAQ in the germline V gene. V was trimmed by 6 bases and J by 2 bases, leaving 4 bases between them.

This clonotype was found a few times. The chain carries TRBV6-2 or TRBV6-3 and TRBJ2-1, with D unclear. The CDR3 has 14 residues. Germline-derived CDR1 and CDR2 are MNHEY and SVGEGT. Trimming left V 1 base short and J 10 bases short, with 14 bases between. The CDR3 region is CASSYLKPPLEQFF. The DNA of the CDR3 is TGTGCCAGCAGTTACTTGAAACCCCCTCTAGAGCAGTTCTTC.